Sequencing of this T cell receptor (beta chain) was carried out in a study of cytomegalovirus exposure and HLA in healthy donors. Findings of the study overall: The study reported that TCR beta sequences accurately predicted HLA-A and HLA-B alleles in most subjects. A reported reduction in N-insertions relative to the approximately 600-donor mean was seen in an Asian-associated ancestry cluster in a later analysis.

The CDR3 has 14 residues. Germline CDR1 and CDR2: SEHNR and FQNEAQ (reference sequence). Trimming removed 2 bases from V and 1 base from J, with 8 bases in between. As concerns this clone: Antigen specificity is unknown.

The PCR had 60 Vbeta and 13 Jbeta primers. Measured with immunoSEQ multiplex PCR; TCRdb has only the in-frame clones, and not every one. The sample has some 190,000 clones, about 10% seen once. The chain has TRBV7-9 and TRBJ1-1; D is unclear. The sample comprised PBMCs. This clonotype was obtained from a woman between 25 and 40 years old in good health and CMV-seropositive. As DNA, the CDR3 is TGTGCCAGCAGCTTACGCGACTCGAACACTGAAGCTTTCTTT. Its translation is CASSLRDSNTEAFF.